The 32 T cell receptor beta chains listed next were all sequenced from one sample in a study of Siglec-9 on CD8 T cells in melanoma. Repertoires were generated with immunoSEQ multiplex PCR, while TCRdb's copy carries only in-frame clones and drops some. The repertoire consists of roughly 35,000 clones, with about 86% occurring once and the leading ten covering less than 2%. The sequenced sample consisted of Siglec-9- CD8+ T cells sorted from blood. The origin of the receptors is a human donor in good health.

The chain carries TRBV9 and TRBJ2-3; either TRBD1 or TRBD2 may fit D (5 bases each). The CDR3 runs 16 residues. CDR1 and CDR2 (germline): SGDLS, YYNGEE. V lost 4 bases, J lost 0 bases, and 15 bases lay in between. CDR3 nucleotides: TGTGCCAGCAGCCCCCGGGACCGGCTAAGCACAGATACGCAGTATTTT. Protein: CASSPRDRLSTDTQYF.

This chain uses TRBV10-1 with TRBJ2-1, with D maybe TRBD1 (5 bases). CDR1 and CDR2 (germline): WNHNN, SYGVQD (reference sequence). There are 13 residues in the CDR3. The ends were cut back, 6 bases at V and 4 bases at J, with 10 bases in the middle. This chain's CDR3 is CASSRDEYNEQFF. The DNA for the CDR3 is TGCGCCAGCAGCAGGGATGAGTACAATGAGCAGTTCTTC.

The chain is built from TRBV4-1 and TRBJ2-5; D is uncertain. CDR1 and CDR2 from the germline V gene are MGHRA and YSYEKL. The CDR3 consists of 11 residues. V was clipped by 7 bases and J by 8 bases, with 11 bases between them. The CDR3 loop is CASNPRGTQYF. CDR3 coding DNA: TGCGCCAGCAACCCCCGTGGAACCCAGTACTTC.

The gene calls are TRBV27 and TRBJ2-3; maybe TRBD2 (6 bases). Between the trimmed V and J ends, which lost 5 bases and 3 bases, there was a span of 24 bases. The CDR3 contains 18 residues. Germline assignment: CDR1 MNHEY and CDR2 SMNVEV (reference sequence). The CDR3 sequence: CASSPNPTSTDRTDTQYF. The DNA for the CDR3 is TGTGCCAGCAGTCCTAATCCCACTAGCACGGATCGGACAGATACGCAGTATTTT.

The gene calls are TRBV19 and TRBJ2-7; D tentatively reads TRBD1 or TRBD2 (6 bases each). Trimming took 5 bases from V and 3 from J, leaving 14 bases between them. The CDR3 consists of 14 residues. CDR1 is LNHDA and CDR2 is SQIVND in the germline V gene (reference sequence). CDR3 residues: CASSAGHQSYEQYF. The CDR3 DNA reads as TGTGCCAGTAGTGCGGGACACCAGAGCTACGAGCAGTACTTC.

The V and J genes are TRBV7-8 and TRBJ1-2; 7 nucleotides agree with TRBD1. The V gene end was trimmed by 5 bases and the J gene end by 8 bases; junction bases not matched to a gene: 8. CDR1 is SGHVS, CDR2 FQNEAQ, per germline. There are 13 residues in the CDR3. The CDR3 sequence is CASSPAGTEGYTF. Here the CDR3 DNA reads TGTGCCAGCAGCCCCGCAGGGACAGAGGGCTACACCTTC.

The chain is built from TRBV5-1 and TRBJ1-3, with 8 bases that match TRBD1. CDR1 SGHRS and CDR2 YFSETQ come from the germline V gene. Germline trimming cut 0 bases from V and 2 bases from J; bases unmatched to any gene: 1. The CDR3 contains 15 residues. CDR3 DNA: TGCGCCAGCAGCTTGGACAGGGGGACTGGAAACACCATATATTTT. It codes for CASSLDRGTGNTIYF.

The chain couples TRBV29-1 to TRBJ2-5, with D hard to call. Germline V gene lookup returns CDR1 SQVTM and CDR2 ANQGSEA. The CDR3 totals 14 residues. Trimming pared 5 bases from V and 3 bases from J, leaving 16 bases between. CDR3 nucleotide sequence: TGCAGCGTTTGCCCCCGAGGAAAAGAAGAGACCCAGTACTTC. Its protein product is CSVCPRGKEETQYF.

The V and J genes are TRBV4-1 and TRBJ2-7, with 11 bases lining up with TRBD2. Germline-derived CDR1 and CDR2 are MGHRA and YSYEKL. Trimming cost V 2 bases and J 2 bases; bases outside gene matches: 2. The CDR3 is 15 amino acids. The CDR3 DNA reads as TGCGCCAGCAGCCAAATAGCGGGGGGGCCCTACGAGCAGTACTTC. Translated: CASSQIAGGPYEQYF.

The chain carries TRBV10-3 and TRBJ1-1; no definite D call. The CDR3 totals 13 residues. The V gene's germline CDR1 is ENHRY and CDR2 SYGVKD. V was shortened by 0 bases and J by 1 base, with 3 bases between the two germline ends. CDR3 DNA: TGTGCCATCAGTGAGTCTTGGAACACTGAAGCTTTCTTT. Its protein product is CAISESWNTEAFF.

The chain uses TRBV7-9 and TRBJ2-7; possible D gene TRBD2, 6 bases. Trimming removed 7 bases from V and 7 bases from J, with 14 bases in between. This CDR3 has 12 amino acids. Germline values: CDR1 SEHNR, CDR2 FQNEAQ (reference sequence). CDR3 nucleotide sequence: TGTGCCAGCACCCCGGAACGGGAGGAGCAGTACTTC. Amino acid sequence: CASTPEREEQYF.

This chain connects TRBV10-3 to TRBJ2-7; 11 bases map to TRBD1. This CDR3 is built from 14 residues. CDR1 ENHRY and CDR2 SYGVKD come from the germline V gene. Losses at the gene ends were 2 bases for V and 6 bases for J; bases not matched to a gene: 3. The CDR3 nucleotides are TGTGCCATCAGTGAGGAGGACAGGGGGCGCGAGCAGTACTTC. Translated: CAISEEDRGREQYF.

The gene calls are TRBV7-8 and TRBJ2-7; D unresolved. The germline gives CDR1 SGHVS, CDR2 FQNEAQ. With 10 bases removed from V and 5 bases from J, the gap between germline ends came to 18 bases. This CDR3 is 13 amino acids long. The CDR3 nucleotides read TGTGCCACCGCAACATTGGCTGGGAACGAGCAGTACTTC. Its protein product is CATATLAGNEQYF.

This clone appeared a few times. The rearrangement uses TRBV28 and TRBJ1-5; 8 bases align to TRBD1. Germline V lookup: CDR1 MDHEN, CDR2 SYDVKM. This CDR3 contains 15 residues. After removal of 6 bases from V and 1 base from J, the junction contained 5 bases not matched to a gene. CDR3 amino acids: CASSPDRESNQPQHF. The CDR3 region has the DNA TGTGCCAGCAGCCCGGACAGGGAGAGCAATCAGCCCCAGCATTTT.

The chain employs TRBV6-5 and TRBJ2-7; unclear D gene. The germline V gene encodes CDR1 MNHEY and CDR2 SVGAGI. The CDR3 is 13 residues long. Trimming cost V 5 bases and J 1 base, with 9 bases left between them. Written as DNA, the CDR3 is TGTGCCAGCAGTGATCGGAATTCCTACGAGCAGTACTTC. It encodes CASSDRNSYEQYF.

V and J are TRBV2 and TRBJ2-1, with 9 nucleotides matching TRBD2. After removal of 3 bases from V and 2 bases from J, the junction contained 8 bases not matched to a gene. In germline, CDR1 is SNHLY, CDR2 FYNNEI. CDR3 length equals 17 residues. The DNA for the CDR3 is TGTGCCAGCAGTGACCCGACTAGCGGCGAGACCTACAATGAGCAGTTCTTC. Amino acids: CASSDPTSGETYNEQFF.

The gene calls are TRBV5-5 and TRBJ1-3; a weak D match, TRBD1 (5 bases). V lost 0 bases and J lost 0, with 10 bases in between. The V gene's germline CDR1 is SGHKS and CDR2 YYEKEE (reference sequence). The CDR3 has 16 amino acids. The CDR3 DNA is TGTGCCAGCAGCTTGGCCTCGGGGACCTCTGGAAACACCATATATTTT. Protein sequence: CASSLASGTSGNTIYF. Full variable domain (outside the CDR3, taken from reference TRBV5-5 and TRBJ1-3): DAGVTQSPTHLIKTRGQQVTLRCSPISGHKSVSWYQQVLGQGPQFIFQYYEKEERGRGNFPDRFSARQFPNYSSELNVNALLLGDSALYLCASSLASGTSGNTIYFGEGSWLTVV.

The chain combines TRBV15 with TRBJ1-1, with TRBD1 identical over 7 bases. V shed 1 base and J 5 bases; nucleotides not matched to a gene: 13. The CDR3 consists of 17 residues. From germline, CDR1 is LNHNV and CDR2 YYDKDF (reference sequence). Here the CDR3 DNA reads TGTGCCACCAGCAGAGGTCAGGAGGGGGCTCTTTGGACTGAAGCTTTCTTT. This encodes CATSRGQEGALWTEAFF.

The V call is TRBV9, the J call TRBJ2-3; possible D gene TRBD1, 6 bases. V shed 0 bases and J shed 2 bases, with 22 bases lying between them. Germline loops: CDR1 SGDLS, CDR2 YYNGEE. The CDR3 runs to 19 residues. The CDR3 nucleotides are TGTGCCAGCAGCGTAGCTCCCCTCGGACAGCCTAACCCCACAGATACGCAGTATTTT. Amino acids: CASSVAPLGQPNPTDTQYF.

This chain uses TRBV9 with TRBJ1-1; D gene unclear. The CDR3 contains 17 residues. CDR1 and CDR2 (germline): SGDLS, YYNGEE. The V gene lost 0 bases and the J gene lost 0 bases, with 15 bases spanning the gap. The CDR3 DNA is TGTGCCAGCAGCGTAGAGGGAGACCAAAGCCTGAACACTGAAGCTTTCTTT. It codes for CASSVEGDQSLNTEAFF.

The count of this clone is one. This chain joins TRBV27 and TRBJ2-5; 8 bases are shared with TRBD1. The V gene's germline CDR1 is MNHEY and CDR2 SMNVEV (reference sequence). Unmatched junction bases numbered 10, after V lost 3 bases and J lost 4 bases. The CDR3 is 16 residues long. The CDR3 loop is CASSFRGRGRGETQYF. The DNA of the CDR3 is TGTGCCAGCAGTTTTAGGGGCAGGGGGCGAGGAGAGACCCAGTACTTC.

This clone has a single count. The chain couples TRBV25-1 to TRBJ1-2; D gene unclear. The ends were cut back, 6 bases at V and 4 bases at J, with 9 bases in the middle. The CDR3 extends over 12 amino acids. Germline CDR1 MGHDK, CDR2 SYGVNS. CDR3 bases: TGTGCCAGCAGGTCACAATTCTATGGCTACACCTTC. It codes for CASRSQFYGYTF.

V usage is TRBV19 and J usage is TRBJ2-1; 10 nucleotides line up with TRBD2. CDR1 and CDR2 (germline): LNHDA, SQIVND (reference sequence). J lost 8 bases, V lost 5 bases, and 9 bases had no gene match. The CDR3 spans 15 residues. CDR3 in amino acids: CASSDEREGGYEQFF. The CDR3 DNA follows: TGTGCCAGTAGTGACGAGCGGGAGGGCGGATATGAGCAGTTCTTC.

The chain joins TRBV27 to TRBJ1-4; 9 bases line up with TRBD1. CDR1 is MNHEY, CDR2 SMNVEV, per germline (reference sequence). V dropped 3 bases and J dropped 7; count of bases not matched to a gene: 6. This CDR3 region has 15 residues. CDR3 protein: CASSFIGTGSEKLFF. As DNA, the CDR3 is TGTGCCAGCAGTTTTATCGGGACAGGGAGTGAAAAACTGTTTTTT.

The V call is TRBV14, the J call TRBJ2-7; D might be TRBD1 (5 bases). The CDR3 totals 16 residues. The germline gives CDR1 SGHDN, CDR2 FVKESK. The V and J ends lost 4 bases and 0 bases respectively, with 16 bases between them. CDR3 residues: CASSPLRRQISYEQYF. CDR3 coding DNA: TGTGCCAGCAGCCCCCTTAGGAGACAGATCTCCTACGAGCAGTACTTC.

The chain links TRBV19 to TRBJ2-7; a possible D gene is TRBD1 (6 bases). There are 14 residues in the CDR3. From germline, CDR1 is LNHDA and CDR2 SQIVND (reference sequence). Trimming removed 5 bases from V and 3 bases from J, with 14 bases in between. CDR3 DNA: TGTGCCAGTAGTGCCGGACAGTATTTCTACGAGCAGTACTTC. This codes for CASSAGQYFYEQYF.

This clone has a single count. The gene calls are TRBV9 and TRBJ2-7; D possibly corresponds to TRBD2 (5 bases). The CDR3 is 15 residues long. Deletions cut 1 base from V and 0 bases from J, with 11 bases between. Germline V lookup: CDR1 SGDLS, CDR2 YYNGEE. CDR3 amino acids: CASSVTPGDSYEQYF. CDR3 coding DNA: TGTGCCAGCAGCGTAACACCCGGGGACTCCTACGAGCAGTACTTC.

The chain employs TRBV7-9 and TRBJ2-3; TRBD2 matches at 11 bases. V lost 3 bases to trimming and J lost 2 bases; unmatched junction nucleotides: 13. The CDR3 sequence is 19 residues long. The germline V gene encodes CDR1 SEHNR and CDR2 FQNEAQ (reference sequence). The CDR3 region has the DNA TGTGCCAGCAGCTTTTTGGAGACTAGCGGGGAAAAAATCACAGATACGCAGTATTTT. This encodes CASSFLETSGEKITDTQYF.

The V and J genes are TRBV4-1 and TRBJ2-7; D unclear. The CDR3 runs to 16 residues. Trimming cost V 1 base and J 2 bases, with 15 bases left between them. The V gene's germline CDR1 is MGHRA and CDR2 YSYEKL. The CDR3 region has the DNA TGCGCCAGCAGCCAAGGGGAAGTCACATCCCCCTACGAGCAGTACTTC. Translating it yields CASSQGEVTSPYEQYF.

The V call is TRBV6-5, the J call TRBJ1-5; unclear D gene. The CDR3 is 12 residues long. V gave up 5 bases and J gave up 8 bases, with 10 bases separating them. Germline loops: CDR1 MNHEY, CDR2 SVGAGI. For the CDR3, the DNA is TGTGCCAGCAGTAACCCGATGGAGCCCCAGCATTTT. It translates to CASSNPMEPQHF.

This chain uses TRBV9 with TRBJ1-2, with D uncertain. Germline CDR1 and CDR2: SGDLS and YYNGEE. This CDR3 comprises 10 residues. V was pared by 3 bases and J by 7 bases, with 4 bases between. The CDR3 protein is CASSGGGYTF. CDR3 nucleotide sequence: TGTGCCAGCAGCGGCGGTGGCTACACCTTC.

The CDR3 reads CASSEGPGADTEAFF. CDR3 in DNA: TGCGCCAGCAGTGAAGGCCCGGGGGCCGACACTGAAGCTTTCTTT. This chain joins TRBV10-2 and TRBJ1-1, with a weak D call TRBD1 (6 bases). CDR3 length: 15 residues. V was trimmed by 3 bases and J by 3 bases, leaving 14 bases between them. Germline values: CDR1 WSHSY, CDR2 SAAADI.